This TCR beta chain is from a study of T cell responses to AZD1222 COVID-19 vaccine. Study results and limitations: A rise in Spike-specific TCR breadth and depth followed two AZD1222 doses. Females made up more of the donors, who were largely white British, and clonal diversity may have come out too low.

The method was immunoSEQ multiplex PCR; TCRdb's version includes in-frame clones alone and lacks a portion of them. The sample has tens of thousands of clones, about 90% seen once. CDR3 length: 13 amino acids. Germline CDR1 MDHEN, CDR2 SYDVKM. Trimming took 6 bases from V and 2 from J, leaving 10 bases between them. A note on this clone: Its antigen remains unidentified.

The V gene is TRBV28, the J gene TRBJ1-1; D is unclear. This specimen was peripheral blood, taken on day 0 of MenACWY control vaccination. This TCR derives from an adult in good health. The CDR3 coding sequence is TGTGCCAGCAGAAAAGCGGGAAACACTGAAGCTTTCTTT. It specifies CASRKAGNTEAFF.